This TCR beta chain emerged from a study of shared clonotypes between healthy human individuals. Study-level information: Three plates each covered CD4 naive and memory; CD8 naive two, CD8 memory one.

The CDR3 spans 12 residues. Trimming removed 4 bases from V and 4 bases from J, with 5 bases in between. CDR1 MGHDK and CDR2 SYGVNS come from the germline V gene. The repertoire was sequenced with immunoSEQ multiplex PCR; TCRdb's copy has only in-frame clones and lacks some. Among about a million clones listed, roughly 80% were seen once. The sample consisted of memory CD4+ T cells sorted from blood. Subset in this sample: CD45RA-negative fraction. This chain uses TRBV25-1 with TRBJ1-5; D gene ambiguous. The origin of this receptor is a man in his late teens or twenties in good health. The CDR3 loop is CASSVSNQPQHF. The CDR3 region has the DNA TGTGCCAGCAGTGTTTCTAATCAGCCCCAGCATTTT.